The 8 T cell receptor beta chains presented below share a single source sample, sequenced in a study of T cells after yellow fever vaccination (dated by TCRdb to the late 2010s). Explained via the paper, the treatment or condition label denotes: live attenuated yellow fever vaccine strain. Libraries were made using 5' RACE. Instrument on record: Illumina HiSeq 2500. The public reads were run again by TCRdb, first through fastp at Q25 and then through MiXCR, and only productive beta chains were kept. Rows are unified per CDR3 protein, each entry keeping the most common DNA and genes. Counted in this sample were about 68,000 distinct CDR3 sequences; just over 6.5% of them appeared once. Jointly, the top ten make up about 40% of the sample. Sequencing used CD8+ T cells sorted from PBMCs, obtained roughly 47 days after the first yellow fever vaccination. These receptors came from a man aged 18 to 30 who received the YFV17D yellow fever vaccine.

Many counts were recorded for this clonotype. The rearrangement uses TRBV29-1 and TRBJ2-1; 8 bases align to TRBD1. Unmatched junction bases numbered 2, after V lost 4 bases and J lost 3 bases. The CDR3 is 13 residues long. CDR1 is SQVTM, CDR2 ANQGSEA, per germline. The CDR3 loop reads CSVGQGFYNEQFF. CDR3 bases: TGCAGCGTTGGACAGGGGTTCTACAATGAGCAGTTCTTC.

This clonotype has more than one count but fewer than ten. This chain uses TRBV6-1 with TRBJ2-7, with TRBD1 identical over 9 bases. The CDR3 loop spans 15 amino acids. The germline CDR1 and CDR2 sequences are MNHNS and SASEGT. The ends lost 3 bases at V and 5 bases at J; junction bases unmatched: 8. CDR3: CASSELGTGFNEQYV. The CDR3 DNA reads as TGTGCCAGCAGTGAGTTGGGGACAGGGTTCAACGAGCAGTACGTC.

At least ten counts were recorded for this clonotype. The chain joins TRBV11-2 to TRBJ1-2, with 10 bases aligning to TRBD1. The CDR3 runs to 14 residues. Germline assignment: CDR1 SGHAT and CDR2 FQNNGV. The J segment lost 4 bases and the V segment lost 5 bases, leaving 4 bases of the junction unmatched. The CDR3 here is CASSGWDRGYGYTF. The CDR3 nucleotides read TGTGCCAGCAGCGGGTGGGACAGGGGCTATGGCTACACCTTC.

In this sample, this clonotype turned up many times. J is TRBJ1-1 and V is TRBV5-4; D may be TRBD1 (5 bases). V lost 2 bases, J lost 5 bases, and 16 bases lay in between. The CDR3 sequence is 15 residues long. Germline V gene lookup returns CDR1 SGHNT and CDR2 YYREEE (reference sequence). The chain's CDR3 is CASSFLQGLETEAFF. The CDR3 DNA reads TGTGCCAGCAGCTTCTTGCAGGGTCTGGAAACTGAAGCTTTCTTT.

This clonotype was observed at least ten times. CDR3 amino acids: CASSLLQAGGDTQYF. As DNA, the CDR3 is TGTGCCAGCAGTTTATTGCAAGCGGGTGGAGATACGCAGTATTTT. V and J are TRBV27 and TRBJ2-3; weak D call: TRBD2 (6 bases). Trimming left V 1 base short and J 5 bases short, with 13 bases between. The CDR3 totals 15 residues. Germline V gives CDR1 MNHEY, CDR2 SMNVEV (reference sequence).

The chain carries TRBV25-1 and TRBJ1-1; D remains unclear. This CDR3 comprises 12 residues. Looked up from germline, CDR1 is MGHDK and CDR2 is SYGVNS. V lost 4 bases and J 4 bases, leaving 7 bases between the germline ends. The CDR3 nucleotides read TGTGCCAGCAGTGCTGGGGTCACTGAAGCTTTCTTT. This encodes CASSAGVTEAFF.

The table lists this clonotype with many counts. The rearrangement joins TRBV3-1 to TRBJ2-5; D unresolved. With 1 base removed from V and 5 bases from J, the gap between germline ends came to 2 bases. This CDR3 has 11 residues. The germline CDR1 and CDR2 sequences are LGHDT and YNNKEL (reference sequence). The CDR3 DNA sequence: TGTGCCAGCAGCCAAGTCGAGACCCAGTACTTC. It is translated as CASSQVETQYF.

This clonotype was observed many times. CDR3 in DNA: TGCGCCAGCAGCCAAGATGGGAACAGATACAATGAGCAGTTCTTC. It codes for CASSQDGNRYNEQFF. The gene calls are TRBV4-3 and TRBJ2-1; no firm D call. The CDR3 totals 15 residues. Trimming left V 0 bases short and J 4 bases short, with 10 bases between. Germline V gene lookup returns CDR1 LGHNA and CDR2 YSLEER.